What follows are 29 T cell receptor beta chains derived from one specimen sequenced in a study of blood T cell repertoires in COVID-19. Using immunoSEQ multiplex PCR, the repertoire was profiled, and TCRdb retains in-frame clones only, with some absent. Among 250,000 or so clones listed, 80% to 90% were seen once. The sequenced material came from PBMCs or T cells enriched from blood (not recorded which). The source is a woman in her thirties who had been exposed to COVID-19.

The V and J genes are TRBV5-4 and TRBJ2-3, with a possible D match to TRBD1 (5 bases). The germline V and J ends were trimmed by 0 bases and 6 bases, with 20 bases remaining between them. The germline CDR1 and CDR2 sequences are SGHNT and YYREEE (reference sequence). The CDR3 has 17 amino acids. CDR3 loop: CASSLGGYGSGSDTQYF. The CDR3 coding sequence is TGTGCCAGCAGCTTGGGGGGCTATGGGTCAGGGTCCGATACGCAGTATTTT.

The CDR3 DNA reads TGTGCCAGCAGCTTAGTGGGGAGGGACTATGGCTACACCTTC. It is translated as CASSLVGRDYGYTF. The chain is built from TRBV7-9 and TRBJ1-2; D is unclear. The CDR3 runs to 14 residues. CDR1 is SEHNR and CDR2 is FQNEAQ in the germline V gene (reference sequence). Trimming stripped 1 base from V and 3 bases from J, with 9 bases between.

The V gene is TRBV28, the J gene TRBJ2-3, with D possibly TRBD1 on 5 matching bases. V was trimmed by 3 bases and J by 12 bases, leaving 13 bases between them. Germline CDR1 reads MDHEN; CDR2 reads SYDVKM. This CDR3 contains 12 residues. The CDR3 bases are TGTGCCAGCAGTTTGATCGGGCAGGGCCAGTATTTT. It is translated as CASSLIGQGQYF.

The gene calls are TRBV19 and TRBJ2-1; a weak D match, TRBD2 (6 bases). The CDR3 has 14 amino acids. Germline lookup yields CDR1 LNHDA and CDR2 SQIVND (reference sequence). V was cut by 7 bases and J by 6 bases, with 16 bases left in between. This CDR3 reads CASNMPGLFNEQFF. The CDR3, as DNA: TGTGCCAGTAACATGCCGGGACTCTTCAATGAGCAGTTCTTC.

The chain employs TRBV3-1 (or the pseudogene TRBV3-2) and TRBJ2-3; 7 positions match TRBD1. Trimming cost V 5 bases and J 0 bases; bases outside gene matches: 8. CDR1 is LGHDT, CDR2 YNNKEL, per germline (reference sequence). The CDR3 extends over 16 amino acids. The CDR3 protein is CASSSGQTTSTDTQYF. As DNA, the CDR3 is TGTGCCAGCAGCTCGGGACAGACAACTAGCACAGATACGCAGTATTTT.

CDR3 bases: TGTGCCAGCAGCCGAGGACAGAATCAGCCCCAGCATTTT. Amino acid sequence: CASSRGQNQPQHF. The chain recombines TRBV3-1 (or the pseudogene TRBV3-2) with TRBJ1-5, with D possibly TRBD1 on 6 matching bases. The CDR3 consists of 13 residues. Germline V lookup: CDR1 LGHDT, CDR2 YNNKEL (reference sequence). With 4 bases removed from V and 4 bases from J, the gap between germline ends came to 8 bases.

This chain links TRBV10-2 with TRBJ1-2; D is ambiguous. CDR3 length: 14 amino acids. V was cut by 5 bases and J by 3 bases, with 13 bases left in between. Germline CDR1 WSHSY, CDR2 SAAADI. CDR3 protein: CASSLVHSDYGYTF. The CDR3 bases are TGCGCCAGCAGTTTAGTTCATTCGGACTATGGCTACACCTTC.

There are a few counts of this clone. The genes are TRBV13 and TRBJ1-4, with D maybe TRBD1 (6 bases). This CDR3 region has 15 residues. V was pared by 5 bases and J by 8 bases, with 18 bases between. The germline V gene has CDR1 PRHDT and CDR2 FYEKMQ (reference sequence). CDR3 nucleotides: TGTGCCAGCAGCAGGGGTAGAGGGGGAGGGGAAAAACTGTTTTTT. This translates into CASSRGRGGGEKLFF.

The CDR3 region is CSAESGEKLFF. The CDR3 coding sequence is TGCAGTGCTGAGAGTGGTGAAAAACTGTTTTTT. The chain has TRBV20-1 and TRBJ1-4; unclear D gene. The germline CDR1 and CDR2 sequences are DFQATT and SNEGSKA (reference sequence). V lost 5 bases, J lost 7 bases, and 8 bases lay in between. This CDR3 is 11 amino acids long.

V gene TRBV4-1 combines with J gene TRBJ2-5; perhaps TRBD1 as D (5 bases). This CDR3 is 15 amino acids long. Germline CDR1 and CDR2: MGHRA and YSYEKL. V lost 4 bases, J lost 5 bases, and 17 bases lay in between. The CDR3 DNA reads TGCGCCAGCAGCCGGGGCGACCCCCGACAGGAGACCCAGTACTTC. Its protein is CASSRGDPRQETQYF.

This sequence joins TRBV28 and TRBJ2-1; D not resolved. The V and J ends lost 4 bases and 4 bases respectively, with 2 bases between them. From germline, CDR1 is MDHEN and CDR2 SYDVKM. This CDR3 has 11 amino acids. CDR3 DNA sequence: TGTGCCAGCAGTTCATACAATGAGCAGTTCTTC. The encoded protein is CASSSYNEQFF.

DNA for the CDR3: TGTGCCAGCAGCCTACTGAGCGGGAGAGGGACCGGGGAGCTGTTTTTT. Amino acid sequence: CASSLLSGRGTGELFF. The rearrangement joins TRBV3-1 (or the pseudogene TRBV3-2) to TRBJ2-2; 8 nucleotides line up with TRBD2. The CDR3 extends over 16 amino acids. Germline CDR1 is LGHDT and CDR2 is YNNKEL (reference sequence). Trimming at V came to 4 bases and at J to 5 bases, leaving 9 bases not matched to a gene.

V and J are TRBV7-6 and TRBJ2-1; D is unclear. CDR3 length equals 18 residues. Trimming pared 5 bases from V and 0 bases from J, leaving 20 bases between. Germline values: CDR1 SGHVS, CDR2 FNYEAQ. The CDR3 is CASSHVLGKPGSYNEQFF. CDR3 coding DNA: TGTGCCAGCAGCCACGTCCTAGGAAAGCCCGGCTCCTACAATGAGCAGTTCTTC.

The sample holds a few counts of this clone. The rearrangement links TRBV5-1 to TRBJ2-7; 9 bases are shared with TRBD1. The CDR3 length is 16 residues. Germline lookup yields CDR1 SGHRS and CDR2 YFSETQ. J lost 0 bases, V lost 1 base, and 5 bases had no gene match. The CDR3 here is CASSLFDRGDSYEQYF. The CDR3 DNA reads as TGCGCCAGCAGCTTGTTTGACAGGGGGGACTCCTACGAGCAGTACTTC. The variable domain in full, with the rest retrieved from reference TRBV5-1 and TRBJ2-7, is KAGVTQTPRYLIKTRGQQVTLSCSPISGHRSVSWYQQTPGQGLQFLFEYFSETQRNKGNFPGRFSGRQFSNSRSEMNVSTLELGDSALYLCASSLFDRGDSYEQYFGPGTRLTVT.

The rearrangement uses TRBV11-2 and TRBJ1-4, with 7 bases fitting TRBD1. Germline V CDR1 and CDR2: SGHAT, FQNNGV. Trimming took 5 bases from V and 0 from J; bases not matched to a gene: 3. This CDR3 region has 15 residues. CDR3 DNA: TGTGCCAGCAGCCTAGGACAGGCAACTAATGAAAAACTGTTTTTT. Its translation: CASSLGQATNEKLFF.

This clone was seen once. The J gene is TRBJ1-5, the V gene TRBV19; 7 nucleotides match TRBD1. Looked up from germline, CDR1 is LNHDA and CDR2 is SQIVND (reference sequence). The CDR3 sequence is 17 residues long. After removal of 2 bases from V and 0 bases from J, the junction contained 7 bases not matched to a gene. The CDR3 loop is CASSIRGTAISNQPQHF. DNA for the CDR3: TGTGCCAGTAGTATACGAGGGACAGCTATTAGCAATCAGCCCCAGCATTTT.

The chain couples TRBV4-1 to TRBJ2-3; 8 bases align to TRBD1. CDR1 and CDR2 from the germline V gene are MGHRA and YSYEKL. Germline trimming cut 2 bases from V and 1 base from J; bases unmatched to any gene: 2. The CDR3 covers 15 residues. The CDR3 DNA reads TGCGCCAGCAGCCAACCGACAGGGGGCACAGATACGCAGTATTTT. Protein sequence: CASSQPTGGTDTQYF.

This chain links TRBV19 with TRBJ1-1; D may be TRBD1 (6 bases). The CDR3 is 16 residues long. Trimming removed 7 bases at V and 2 bases at J, with 20 bases between. The germline gives CDR1 LNHDA, CDR2 SQIVND (reference sequence). The CDR3 bases are TGTGCCAGTACTCAGGGGACGGAGTGGCGCAACACTGAAGCTTTCTTT. Protein product: CASTQGTEWRNTEAFF.

The chain joins TRBV5-1 to TRBJ1-2, with 8 bases lining up with TRBD1. Germline-derived CDR1 and CDR2 are SGHRS and YFSETQ. The CDR3 contains 15 residues. J gave up 4 bases and V 0 bases, and 5 bases lay outside the gene matches. The CDR3 DNA is TGCGCCAGCAGCTTGGAACAGGGGGGGATCTATGGCTACACCTTC. This sequence encodes CASSLEQGGIYGYTF.

The chain links TRBV3-1 (or the pseudogene TRBV3-2) to TRBJ2-1, with D possibly matching TRBD2 (5 bases). The germline V gene encodes CDR1 LGHDT and CDR2 YNNKEL (reference sequence). With 1 base removed from V and 6 bases from J, the gap between germline ends came to 13 bases. CDR3 length: 15 amino acids. The CDR3, as DNA: TGTGCCAGCAGCCAAGGAGGGTCCATGTTCAATGAGCAGTTCTTC. This sequence encodes CASSQGGSMFNEQFF.

V is TRBV19 and J is TRBJ1-3; D unresolved. The length of the CDR3 is 15 residues. Germline loops: CDR1 LNHDA, CDR2 SQIVND (reference sequence). V was trimmed by 10 bases and J by 0 bases, leaving 16 bases between them. The CDR3 region is CATVARLLSGNTIYF. The CDR3 region has the DNA TGTGCCACCGTCGCCCGCTTACTCTCTGGAAACACCATATATTTT.

The chain carries TRBV6-2 or TRBV6-3 and TRBJ1-5; possibly TRBD1 for D (6 bases). Trimming cost V 6 bases and J 0 bases, with 12 bases left between them. The CDR3 contains 15 residues. Germline V gene sequence: CDR1 MNHEY, CDR2 SVGEGT. CDR3 in DNA: TGTGCCAGCAGCTCCACAGGGATTAGCAATCAGCCCCAGCATTTT. As protein: CASSSTGISNQPQHF.

The count of this clone is one. CDR3 nucleotides: TGTGCCAGCAGTTTACCGGTATACAATGAGCAGTTCTTC. This gives the protein CASSLPVYNEQFF. The rearrangement links TRBV12-3 or TRBV12-4 to TRBJ2-1, with D unresolved. Trimming shortened V by 2 bases and J by 4 bases, and 6 bases separated the two germline ends. The CDR3 totals 13 residues.

The chain has TRBV7-2 and TRBJ2-3, with 10 bases aligning to TRBD2. This CDR3 has 16 amino acids. Germline V gene data show CDR1 as SGHTA and CDR2 as FQGNSA. V lost 5 bases and J lost 0; bases outside the gene matches: 5. As DNA, the CDR3 is TGTGCCAGCAGCGGACGACTAGCGGGTAGCACAGATACGCAGTATTTT. Its protein is CASSGRLAGSTDTQYF.

This clone was detected a few times. The J gene is TRBJ1-1, the V gene TRBV12-3 or TRBV12-4; no definite D call. V lost 4 bases and J lost 3, with 9 bases in between. This CDR3 is built from 13 residues. For the CDR3, the DNA is TGTGCCAGCAGTTCTAGCGTAGACACTGAAGCTTTCTTT. Translated, it gives CASSSSVDTEAFF.

The chain employs TRBV18 and TRBJ2-3; 12 bases line up with TRBD2. The J segment lost 8 bases and the V segment lost 1 base, leaving 4 bases of the junction unmatched. Germline V CDR1 and CDR2: KGHSH, LQKENI. CDR3 size: 15 residues. DNA for the CDR3: TGTGCCAGCTCACCACGGACTAGCGGGATCGGTACGCAGTATTTT. Protein sequence: CASSPRTSGIGTQYF.

The chain couples TRBV30 to TRBJ1-5; TRBD1 might be the D (6 bases). Germline values: CDR1 GTSNPN, CDR2 SVGIG (reference sequence). The CDR3 covers 14 residues. Trimming removed 4 bases from V and 3 bases from J, with 13 bases in between. The chain's CDR3 is CAWNLQGPNQPQHF. CDR3 in DNA: TGTGCCTGGAACCTACAGGGCCCCAATCAGCCCCAGCATTTT.

The chain carries TRBV5-1 and TRBJ2-5; 8 nucleotides match TRBD1. Per germline, CDR1 SGHRS and CDR2 YFSETQ. There are 20 residues in the CDR3. Germline trimming cut 3 bases from V and 2 bases from J; bases unmatched to any gene: 21. The CDR3 sequence: CASSSRQSPSDRVVQETQYF. CDR3 coding DNA: TGCGCCAGCAGCTCACGCCAAAGTCCCTCGGACAGGGTAGTTCAAGAGACCCAGTACTTC.

The rearrangement uses TRBV28 and TRBJ1-5, with D possibly matching TRBD1 (5 bases). V was trimmed by 3 bases and J by 7 bases, leaving 13 bases between them. The CDR3 length is 14 residues. From germline, CDR1 is MDHEN and CDR2 SYDVKM. CDR3 in amino acids: CASSFGGGVQPQHF. The CDR3 nucleotides are TGTGCCAGCAGTTTCGGGGGAGGGGTGCAGCCCCAGCATTTT.